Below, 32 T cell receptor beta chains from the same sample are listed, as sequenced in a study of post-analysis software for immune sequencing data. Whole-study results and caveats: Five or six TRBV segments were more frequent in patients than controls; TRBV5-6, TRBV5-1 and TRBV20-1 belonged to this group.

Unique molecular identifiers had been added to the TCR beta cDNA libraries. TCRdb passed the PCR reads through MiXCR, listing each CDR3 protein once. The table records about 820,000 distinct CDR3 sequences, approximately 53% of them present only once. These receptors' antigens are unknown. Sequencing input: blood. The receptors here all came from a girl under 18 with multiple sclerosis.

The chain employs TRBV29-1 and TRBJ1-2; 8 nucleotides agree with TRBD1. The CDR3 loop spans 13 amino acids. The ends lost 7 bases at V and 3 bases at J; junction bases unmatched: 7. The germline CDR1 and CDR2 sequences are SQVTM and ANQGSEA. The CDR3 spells CSARTGKDYGYTF. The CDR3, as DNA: TGCAGCGCCAGGACAGGGAAAGACTATGGCTACACCTTC.

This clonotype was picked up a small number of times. The CDR3: CSVRSGGGYEQYF. The CDR3 DNA reads as TGCAGCGTTCGGTCTGGGGGAGGCTACGAGCAGTACTTC. The chain carries TRBV29-1 and TRBJ2-7; perhaps TRBD2 as D (6 bases). The CDR3 totals 13 residues. The V end lost 5 bases, the J end lost 3 bases, and 14 bases lay between the germline ends. Germline V lookup: CDR1 SQVTM, CDR2 ANQGSEA.

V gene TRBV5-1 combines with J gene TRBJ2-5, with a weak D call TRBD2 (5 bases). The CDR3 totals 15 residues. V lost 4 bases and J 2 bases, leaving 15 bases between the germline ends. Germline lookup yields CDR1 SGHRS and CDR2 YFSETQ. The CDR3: CASSQSGISQETQYF. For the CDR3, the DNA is TGCGCCAGCAGCCAGTCCGGGATTTCGCAAGAGACCCAGTACTTC.

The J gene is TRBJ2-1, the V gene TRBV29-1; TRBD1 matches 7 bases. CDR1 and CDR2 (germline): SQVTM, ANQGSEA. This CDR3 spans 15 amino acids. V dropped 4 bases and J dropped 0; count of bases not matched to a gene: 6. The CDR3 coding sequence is TGCAGCGTTGGCCGGGACAGCCTCTCCTACAATGAGCAGTTCTTC. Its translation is CSVGRDSLSYNEQFF.

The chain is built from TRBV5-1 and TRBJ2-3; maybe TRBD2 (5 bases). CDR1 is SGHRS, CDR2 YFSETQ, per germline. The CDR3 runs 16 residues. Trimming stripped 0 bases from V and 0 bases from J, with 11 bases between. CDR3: CASSLVGRGSTDTQYF. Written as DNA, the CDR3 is TGCGCCAGCAGCTTGGTTGGTCGGGGAAGCACAGATACGCAGTATTTT. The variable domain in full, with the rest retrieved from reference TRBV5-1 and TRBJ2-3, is KAGVTQTPRYLIKTRGQQVTLSCSPISGHRSVSWYQQTPGQGLQFLFEYFSETQRNKGNFPGRFSGRQFSNSRSEMNVSTLELGDSALYLCASSLVGRGSTDTQYFGPGTRLTVL.

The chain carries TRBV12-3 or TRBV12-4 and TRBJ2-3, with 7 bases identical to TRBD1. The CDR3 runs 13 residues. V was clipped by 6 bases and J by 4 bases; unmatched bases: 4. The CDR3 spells CASSDRAADTQYF. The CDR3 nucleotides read TGTGCCAGCAGCGACAGGGCGGCAGATACGCAGTATTTT.

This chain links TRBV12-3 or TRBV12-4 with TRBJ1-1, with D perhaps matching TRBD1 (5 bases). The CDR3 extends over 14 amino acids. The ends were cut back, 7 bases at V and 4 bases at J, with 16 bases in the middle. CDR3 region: CASTLRGVGTEAFF. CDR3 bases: TGTGCCAGCACCTTACGAGGGGTGGGCACTGAAGCTTTCTTT.

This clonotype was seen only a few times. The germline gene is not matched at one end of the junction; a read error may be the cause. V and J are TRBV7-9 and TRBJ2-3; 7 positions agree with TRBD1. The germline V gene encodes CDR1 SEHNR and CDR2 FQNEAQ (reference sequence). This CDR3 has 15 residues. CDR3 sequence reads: CASSLVQGFADTQYF. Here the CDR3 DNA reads TGTGCCAGCAGCTTAGTACAGGGGTTCGCAGACACGCAGTATTTT.

The CDR3 DNA follows: TGTGCCAGCAGTTTATTGGGCGGTGAAGCTTTCTTT. This encodes CASSLLGGEAFF. This chain uses TRBV27 with TRBJ1-1; no clear D gene. CDR1 MNHEY and CDR2 SMNVEV come from the germline V gene (reference sequence). The CDR3 has 12 amino acids. Trimming shortened V by 1 base and J by 7 bases, and 7 bases separated the two germline ends.

The CDR3, as DNA: TGTGCCAGCAGTTTGACTATGGGGGGGGCCCGATGGTACGAGCAGTACTTC. It is translated as CASSLTMGGARWYEQYF. The chain employs TRBV12-3 or TRBV12-4 and TRBJ2-7; maybe TRBD2 (7 bases). V lost 3 bases to trimming and J lost 4 bases, with 22 bases between them. The CDR3 loop spans 17 amino acids.

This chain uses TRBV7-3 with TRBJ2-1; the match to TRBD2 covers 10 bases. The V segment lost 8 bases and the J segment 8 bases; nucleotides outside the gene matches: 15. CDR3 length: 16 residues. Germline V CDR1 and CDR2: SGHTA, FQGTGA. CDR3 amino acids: CASGAGGPSGRDEQFF. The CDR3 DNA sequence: TGTGCCAGCGGAGCGGGAGGGCCGTCGGGGCGGGATGAGCAGTTCTTC. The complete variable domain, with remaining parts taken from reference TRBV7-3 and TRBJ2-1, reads GAGVSQTPSNKVTEKGKYVELRCDPISGHTALYWYRQSLGQGPEFLIYFQGTGAADDSGLPNDRFFAVRPEGSVSTLKIQRTERGDSAVYLCASGAGGPSGRDEQFFGPGTRLTVL.

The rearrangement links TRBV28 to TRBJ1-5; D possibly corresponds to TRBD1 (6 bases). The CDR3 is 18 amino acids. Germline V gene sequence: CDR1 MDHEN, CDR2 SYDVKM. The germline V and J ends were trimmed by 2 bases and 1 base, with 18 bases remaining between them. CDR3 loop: CASSLSPPDSLSNQPQHF. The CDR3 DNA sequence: TGTGCCAGCAGTTTAAGTCCCCCGGACAGCTTGAGCAATCAGCCCCAGCATTTT.

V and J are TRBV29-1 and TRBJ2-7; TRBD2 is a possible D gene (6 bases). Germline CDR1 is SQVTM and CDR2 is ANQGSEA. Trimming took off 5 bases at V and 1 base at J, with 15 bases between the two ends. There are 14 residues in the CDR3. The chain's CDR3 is CSVSVAGSSYEQYF. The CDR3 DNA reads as TGCAGCGTTTCGGTGGCGGGATCTTCCTACGAGCAGTACTTC.

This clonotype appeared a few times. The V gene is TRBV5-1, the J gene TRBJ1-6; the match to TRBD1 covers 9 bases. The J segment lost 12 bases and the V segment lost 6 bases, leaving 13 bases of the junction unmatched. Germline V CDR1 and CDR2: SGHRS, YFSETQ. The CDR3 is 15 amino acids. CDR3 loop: CASTPGTGQVGPLHF. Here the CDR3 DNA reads TGCGCCAGCACCCCCGGGACAGGGCAGGTGGGACCCCTCCACTTT.

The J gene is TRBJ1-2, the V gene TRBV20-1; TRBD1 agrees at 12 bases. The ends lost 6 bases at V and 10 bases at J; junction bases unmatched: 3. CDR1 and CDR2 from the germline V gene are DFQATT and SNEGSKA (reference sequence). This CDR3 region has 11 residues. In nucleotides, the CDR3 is TGCAGTGCCGGGACAGGGGGCGCCTACACCTTC. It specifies CSAGTGGAYTF.

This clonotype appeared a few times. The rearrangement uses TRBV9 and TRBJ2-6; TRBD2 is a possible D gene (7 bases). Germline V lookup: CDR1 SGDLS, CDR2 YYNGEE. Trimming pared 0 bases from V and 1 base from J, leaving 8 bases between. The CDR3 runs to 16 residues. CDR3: CASSVEGGSGANVLTF. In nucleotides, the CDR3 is TGTGCCAGCAGCGTAGAGGGGGGGTCTGGGGCCAACGTCCTGACTTTC.

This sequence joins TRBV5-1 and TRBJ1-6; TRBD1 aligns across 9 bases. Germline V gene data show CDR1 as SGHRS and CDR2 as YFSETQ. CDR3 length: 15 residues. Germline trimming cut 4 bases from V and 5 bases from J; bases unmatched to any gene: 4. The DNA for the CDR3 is TGCGCCAGCAGCGCTGGGACAGGGAATAATTCACCCCTCCACTTT. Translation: CASSAGTGNNSPLHF.

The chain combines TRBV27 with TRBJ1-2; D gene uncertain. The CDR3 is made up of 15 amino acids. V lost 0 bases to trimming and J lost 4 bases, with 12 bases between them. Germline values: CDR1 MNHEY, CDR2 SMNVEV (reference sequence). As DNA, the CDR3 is TGTGCCAGCAGTTTATCCGGACGCAAGCGCTATGGCTACACCTTC. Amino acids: CASSLSGRKRYGYTF.

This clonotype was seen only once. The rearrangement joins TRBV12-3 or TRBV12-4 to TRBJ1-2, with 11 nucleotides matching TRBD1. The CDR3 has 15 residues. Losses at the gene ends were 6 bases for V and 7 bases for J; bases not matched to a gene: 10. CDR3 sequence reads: CASRGPGQGVIGYTF. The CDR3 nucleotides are TGTGCCAGCAGGGGGCCGGGACAGGGGGTCATTGGCTACACCTTC.

The CDR3 DNA reads as TGTGCCAGCAGCTTACTTGGAAGCGGGAGGGCCTTGAGTGAGCAGTTCTTC. Translation: CASSLLGSGRALSEQFF. V usage is TRBV7-9 and J usage is TRBJ2-1; 10 bases match TRBD2. The CDR3 consists of 17 residues. Trimming removed 2 bases from V and 9 bases from J; junction bases left unmatched: 13. In germline, CDR1 is SEHNR, CDR2 FQNEAQ (reference sequence).

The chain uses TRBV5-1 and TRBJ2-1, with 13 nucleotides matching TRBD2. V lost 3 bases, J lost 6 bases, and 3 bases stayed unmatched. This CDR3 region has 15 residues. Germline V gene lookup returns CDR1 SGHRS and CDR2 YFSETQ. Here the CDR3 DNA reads TGCGCCAGCAGCTGGGGGACTAGCGGGACCAATGAGCAGTTCTTC. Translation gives CASSWGTSGTNEQFF. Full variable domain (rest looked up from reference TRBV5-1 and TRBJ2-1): KAGVTQTPRYLIKTRGQQVTLSCSPISGHRSVSWYQQTPGQGLQFLFEYFSETQRNKGNFPGRFSGRQFSNSRSEMNVSTLELGDSALYLCASSWGTSGTNEQFFGPGTRLTVL.

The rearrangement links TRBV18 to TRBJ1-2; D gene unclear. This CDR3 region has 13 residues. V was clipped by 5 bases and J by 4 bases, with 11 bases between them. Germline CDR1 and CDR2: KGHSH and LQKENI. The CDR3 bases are TGTGCCAGCTCATTAGACCAGGCCTATGGCTACACCTTC. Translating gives CASSLDQAYGYTF. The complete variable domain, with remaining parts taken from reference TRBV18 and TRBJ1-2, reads NAGVMQNPRHLVRRRGQEARLRCSPMKGHSHVYWYRQLPEEGLKFMVYLQKENIIDESGMPKERFSAEFPKEGPSILRIQQVVRGDSAAYFCASSLDQAYGYTFGSGTRLTVV.

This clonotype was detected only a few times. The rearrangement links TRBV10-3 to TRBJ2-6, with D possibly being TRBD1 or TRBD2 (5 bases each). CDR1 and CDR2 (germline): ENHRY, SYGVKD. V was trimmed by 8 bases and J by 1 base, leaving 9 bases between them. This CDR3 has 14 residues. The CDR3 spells CAIRGASGANVLTF. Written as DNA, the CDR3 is TGTGCCATCCGAGGGGCGTCTGGGGCCAACGTCCTGACTTTC.

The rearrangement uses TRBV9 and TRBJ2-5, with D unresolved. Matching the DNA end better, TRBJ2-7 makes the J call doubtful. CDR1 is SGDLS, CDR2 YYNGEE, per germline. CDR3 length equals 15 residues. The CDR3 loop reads CASSLQSVPEREQYF. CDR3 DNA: TGTGCCAGCAGCCTCCAATCGGTCCCAGAACGCGAGCAGTACTTC.

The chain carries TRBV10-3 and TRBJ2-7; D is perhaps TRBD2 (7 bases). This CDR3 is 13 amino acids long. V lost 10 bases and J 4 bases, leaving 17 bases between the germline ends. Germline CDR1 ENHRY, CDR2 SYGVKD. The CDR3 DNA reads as TGTGCCAGCCTAGGGAGGGGGGGATACGAGCAGTACTTC. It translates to CASLGRGGYEQYF.

The CDR3 sequence is CASSSERGWEQFF. DNA for the CDR3: TGCGCCAGCAGCTCGGAGCGCGGTTGGGAGCAGTTCTTC. This chain connects TRBV5-1 to TRBJ2-1; unclear D gene. The CDR3 totals 13 residues. The germline gives CDR1 SGHRS, CDR2 YFSETQ. With 3 bases removed from V and 10 bases from J, the gap between germline ends came to 14 bases.

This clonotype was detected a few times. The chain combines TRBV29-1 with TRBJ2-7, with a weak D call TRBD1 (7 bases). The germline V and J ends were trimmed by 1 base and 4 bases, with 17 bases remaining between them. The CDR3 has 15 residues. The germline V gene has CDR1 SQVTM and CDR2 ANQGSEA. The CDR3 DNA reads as TGCAGCGTTGAAGGGGGTGCGGGACAGAGTTACGAGCAGTACTTC. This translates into CSVEGGAGQSYEQYF.

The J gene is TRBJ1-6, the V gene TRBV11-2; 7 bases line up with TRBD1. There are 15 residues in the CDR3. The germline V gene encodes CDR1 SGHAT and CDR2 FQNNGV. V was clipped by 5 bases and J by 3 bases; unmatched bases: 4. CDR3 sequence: CASSLGQVYNSPLHF. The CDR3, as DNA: TGTGCCAGCAGCCTCGGACAGGTCTATAATTCACCCCTCCACTTT.

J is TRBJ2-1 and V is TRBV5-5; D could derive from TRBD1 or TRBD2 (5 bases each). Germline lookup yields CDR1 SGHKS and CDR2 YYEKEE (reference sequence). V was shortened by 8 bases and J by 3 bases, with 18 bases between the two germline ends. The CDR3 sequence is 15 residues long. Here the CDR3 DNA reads TGTGCCAGTGGCTCGGGACCCGGGGTCTACAATGAGCAGTTCTTC. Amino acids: CASGSGPGVYNEQFF.

CDR3 DNA sequence: TGCAGCGTTGTAGGGGCGCGGTTCGAGCAGTACTTC. It encodes CSVVGARFEQYF. The genes are TRBV29-1 and TRBJ2-7; a possible D gene is TRBD1 (5 bases). The CDR3 loop spans 12 amino acids. CDR1 is SQVTM, CDR2 ANQGSEA, per germline. V was shortened by 4 bases and J by 6 bases, with 13 bases between the two germline ends.

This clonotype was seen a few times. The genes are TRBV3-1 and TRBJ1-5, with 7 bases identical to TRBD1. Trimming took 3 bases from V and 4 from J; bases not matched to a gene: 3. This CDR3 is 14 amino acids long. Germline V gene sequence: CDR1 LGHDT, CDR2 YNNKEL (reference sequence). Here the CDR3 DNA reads TGTGCCAGCAGCCAGGGACAGTCTAATCAGCCCCAGCATTTT. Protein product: CASSQGQSNQPQHF.

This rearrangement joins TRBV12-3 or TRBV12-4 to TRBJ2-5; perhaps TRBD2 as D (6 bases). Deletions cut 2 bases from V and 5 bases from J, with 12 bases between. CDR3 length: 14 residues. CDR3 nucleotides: TGTGCCAGCAGTTTAAAGGGAGGTCACGAGACCCAGTACTTC. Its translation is CASSLKGGHETQYF.